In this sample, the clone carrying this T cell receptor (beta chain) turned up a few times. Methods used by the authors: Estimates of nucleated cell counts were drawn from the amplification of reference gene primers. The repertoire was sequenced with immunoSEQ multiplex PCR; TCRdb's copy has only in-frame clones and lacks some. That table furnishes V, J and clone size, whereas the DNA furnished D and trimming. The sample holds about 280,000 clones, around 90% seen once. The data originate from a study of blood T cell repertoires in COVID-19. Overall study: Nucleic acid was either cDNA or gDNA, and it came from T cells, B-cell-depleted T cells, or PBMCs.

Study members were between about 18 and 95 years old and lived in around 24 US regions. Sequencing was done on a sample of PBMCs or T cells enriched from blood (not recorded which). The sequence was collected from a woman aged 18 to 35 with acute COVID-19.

The CDR3 DNA is TGTGCCAGCAGTTACACGCGGAAGATGAACACTGAAGCTTTCTTT. Amino acid sequence: CASSYTRKMNTEAFF. This chain joins TRBV6-5 and TRBJ1-1; D uncertain. Germline CDR1 MNHEY, CDR2 SVGAGI. This CDR3 is 15 amino acids long. V lost 2 bases and J lost 0, with 10 bases in between.